Listed here is a single T cell receptor (beta chain). The entry originates in a study of OX40 agonist ivuxolimab in advanced cancers. Germline V gives CDR1 MGHRA, CDR2 YSYEKL. This CDR3 is built from 17 residues. Deletions cut 0 bases from V and 6 bases from J, with 15 bases between. Using immunoSEQ multiplex PCR, the repertoire was profiled, and TCRdb retains in-frame clones only, with some absent. The data hold about 40,000 clones, with 70% to 90% observed a single time. The receptor comes from an adult with an advanced solid tumor such as melanoma, head and neck, liver or kidney cancer. The sample in question was CD4+ or CD8+ T cells sorted from blood, obtained in a trial of the OX40 agonist ivuxolimab. The chain has TRBV4-1 and TRBJ1-6; no clear D gene. CDR3 sequence reads: CASSQEWHKRSNSPLHF. In DNA, the CDR3 is TGCGCCAGCAGCCAAGAGTGGCATAAGCGGAGTAATTCACCCCTCCACTTT.